The 24 T cell receptor beta chains below were found in one sample sequenced in a study of PD-L1 blockade in urothelial cancer. The time point here: peripheral blood 6 weeks after treatment start. Some clones are missing from TCRdb's copy, which holds only in-frame ones; the method was immunoSEQ multiplex PCR. The table has around 110,000 clones, roughly 89% seen once. The sample in question was PBMCs, obtained around atezolizumab (anti-PD-L1) treatment. Receptors originate from a man between 60 and 75 years old with urothelial cancer.

The chain joins TRBV7-9 to TRBJ1-2; a weak D match, TRBD1 (6 bases). The CDR3 runs 15 residues. Trimming cost V 3 bases and J 8 bases, with 19 bases left between them. Germline V lookup: CDR1 SEHNR, CDR2 FQNEAQ (reference sequence). Here the CDR3 reads CASSLAANNREGYTF. The CDR3 DNA follows: TGTGCCAGCAGCTTGGCGGCTAATAACAGGGAGGGCTACACCTTC.

The chain recombines TRBV7-2 with TRBJ1-6, with TRBD1 matching over 10 bases. CDR3 length: 18 residues. V was pared by 1 base and J by 10 bases, with 13 bases of the junction left unmatched. Germline CDR1 reads SGHTA; CDR2 reads FQGNSA. Written as DNA, the CDR3 is TGTGCCAGCAGCTTAGTCCCATGGGGACAGGGGTTAGGCTCACCCCTCCACTTT. Translated: CASSLVPWGQGLGSPLHF.

This clone was counted a few times. The chain couples TRBV7-3 to TRBJ2-1, with 12 bases lining up with TRBD2. There are 16 residues in the CDR3. Trimming at V came to 2 bases and at J to 7 bases, leaving 6 bases not matched to a gene. Germline lookup yields CDR1 SGHTA and CDR2 FQGTGA. Here the CDR3 reads CASSLSTGLAGNEQFF. The CDR3 DNA reads as TGTGCCAGCAGCTTATCAACTGGACTAGCGGGGAATGAGCAGTTCTTC. The complete variable domain, with remaining parts taken from reference TRBV7-3 and TRBJ2-1, reads GAGVSQTPSNKVTEKGKYVELRCDPISGHTALYWYRQSLGQGPEFLIYFQGTGAADDSGLPNDRFFAVRPEGSVSTLKIQRTERGDSAVYLCASSLSTGLAGNEQFFGPGTRLTVL.

This clone was recorded only once. The rearrangement links TRBV2 to TRBJ1-5; 10 nucleotides align to TRBD1. The germline CDR1 and CDR2 sequences are SNHLY and FYNNEI. The V and J ends lost 6 bases and 2 bases, in that order; junction bases with no gene match: 7. The CDR3 runs 16 residues. CDR3 nucleotide sequence: TGTGCCAGCAGAGAGACAGGGGGCGGGGGCAATCAGCCCCAGCATTTT. Translating it yields CASRETGGGGNQPQHF.

This sequence joins TRBV9 and TRBJ1-1, with D possibly matching TRBD1 (5 bases). V was shortened by 3 bases and J by 4 bases, with 19 bases between the two germline ends. Germline V gives CDR1 SGDLS, CDR2 YYNGEE. The CDR3 totals 16 residues. CDR3 region: CASSGGGRGWGTEAFF. CDR3 DNA sequence: TGTGCCAGCAGCGGTGGTGGGAGGGGCTGGGGCACTGAAGCTTTCTTT.

The rearrangement links TRBV29-1 to TRBJ1-1; the D is unclear. The V gene lost 5 bases and the J gene lost 2 bases, with 9 bases spanning the gap. CDR1 is SQVTM, CDR2 ANQGSEA, per germline. This CDR3 has 12 residues. The CDR3 spells CSVFKLNTEAFF. The DNA for the CDR3 is TGCAGCGTTTTTAAATTAAACACTGAAGCTTTCTTT.

The chain employs TRBV7-3 and TRBJ1-1; a weak D match, TRBD1 (5 bases). Germline CDR1 is SGHTA and CDR2 is FQGTGA. CDR3 size: 13 residues. Trimming left V 6 bases short and J 1 base short, with 9 bases between. CDR3 coding DNA: TGTGCCAGCAGACTCGGGGGGAACACTGAAGCTTTCTTT. This encodes CASRLGGNTEAFF.

The CDR3 reads CASSPHRGSDAEAFF. The CDR3, as DNA: TGTGCCAGCAGCCCCCACAGGGGTTCGGACGCTGAAGCTTTCTTT. This rearrangement joins TRBV7-3 to TRBJ1-1; 7 positions match TRBD1. CDR3 length equals 15 residues. Germline assignment: CDR1 SGHTA and CDR2 FQGTGA. V lost 5 bases to trimming and J lost 6 bases; unmatched junction nucleotides: 12.

The V and J genes are TRBV5-4 and TRBJ2-3; D is perhaps TRBD2 (5 bases). V dropped 4 bases and J dropped 4 bases, with 16 bases sitting between them. Germline assignment: CDR1 SGHNT and CDR2 YYREEE (reference sequence). CDR3 length: 15 amino acids. CDR3 residues: CASSRAGLSSDTQYF. The CDR3 DNA follows: TGTGCCAGCAGCCGGGCAGGACTTAGCTCAGATACGCAGTATTTT.

The rearrangement uses TRBV2 and TRBJ2-7; D is perhaps TRBD2 (5 bases). V lost 3 bases to trimming and J lost 2 bases, with 8 bases between them. This CDR3 spans 13 amino acids. The germline V gene encodes CDR1 SNHLY and CDR2 FYNNEI. In nucleotides, the CDR3 is TGTGCCAGCAGTGATGGGAGAACCTACGAGCAGTACTTC. It yields the protein CASSDGRTYEQYF.

The chain has TRBV29-1 and TRBJ1-2, with 7 nucleotides matching TRBD1. This CDR3 spans 12 amino acids. Looked up from germline, CDR1 is SQVTM and CDR2 is ANQGSEA. Losses at the gene ends were 6 bases for V and 3 bases for J; bases not matched to a gene: 4. The CDR3 DNA reads as TGCAGCGTCTACAGGGGATACTATGGCTACACCTTC. Residues: CSVYRGYYGYTF.

The rearrangement links TRBV9 to TRBJ1-2, with 10 bases fitting TRBD1. V gave up 3 bases and J gave up 8 bases; unmatched junction bases: 13. Germline loops: CDR1 SGDLS, CDR2 YYNGEE. The CDR3 is 16 amino acids. The CDR3 spells CASSASGGTGDGGYTF. The CDR3, as DNA: TGTGCCAGCAGCGCCTCCGGTGGGACAGGGGACGGGGGCTACACCTTC.

The chain couples TRBV6-1 to TRBJ2-5; possible D gene TRBD2, 5 bases. The CDR3 is 14 residues long. V lost 6 bases and J 3 bases, leaving 14 bases between the germline ends. Germline CDR1 is MNHNS and CDR2 is SASEGT. CDR3 DNA sequence: TGTGCCAGCAGGGACTGGAGCAGAAAAGAGACCCAGTACTTC. Protein: CASRDWSRKETQYF.

This rearrangement joins TRBV28 to TRBJ1-2, with 9 bases lining up with TRBD1. The CDR3 has 16 residues. With V trimmed by 4 bases and J by 5 bases, 11 bases remained unmatched. Germline V CDR1 and CDR2: MDHEN, SYDVKM. The CDR3 region has the DNA TGTGCCAGCAGTTACCTGTCATGGGACAGGGATTATGGCTACACCTTC. Its translation is CASSYLSWDRDYGYTF.

The rearrangement uses TRBV19 and TRBJ1-2; TRBD1 agrees at 8 bases. V shed 5 bases, J shed 5 bases, and the junction held 7 bases outside the gene matches. The V gene's germline CDR1 is LNHDA and CDR2 SQIVND (reference sequence). The CDR3 spans 14 residues. DNA for the CDR3: TGTGCCAGTAGTGCCGGACAGGGAGGGTATGGCTACACCTTC. This translates into CASSAGQGGYGYTF.

This chain links TRBV5-1 with TRBJ2-7, with D possibly being TRBD1 (5 bases). This CDR3 comprises 12 residues. Germline assignment: CDR1 SGHRS and CDR2 YFSETQ. V lost 7 bases and J 3 bases, leaving 11 bases between the germline ends. This CDR3 reads CASRDRLYEQYF. Written as DNA, the CDR3 is TGCGCCAGCCGCGACAGACTCTACGAGCAGTACTTC.

This sequence joins TRBV28 and TRBJ1-4; D unresolved. This CDR3 spans 15 amino acids. V lost 5 bases, J lost 4 bases, and 14 bases lay in between. Germline CDR1 and CDR2: MDHEN and SYDVKM. CDR3 amino acids: CASSPGEGHNEKLFF. For the CDR3, the DNA is TGTGCCAGCAGTCCCGGGGAGGGCCATAATGAAAAACTGTTTTTT.

The chain carries TRBV5-1 and TRBJ1-1, with a tentative D call TRBD1 (5 bases). V was trimmed by 3 bases and J by 1 base, leaving 13 bases between them. This CDR3 is 15 amino acids long. Germline V lookup: CDR1 SGHRS, CDR2 YFSETQ. The CDR3, as DNA: TGCGCCAGCAGCTCGGGTTGGGGGGAGAACACTGAAGCTTTCTTT. Translated, it gives CASSSGWGENTEAFF.

The rearrangement joins TRBV6-5 to TRBJ1-5, with TRBD1 identical over 7 bases. Germline values: CDR1 MNHEY, CDR2 SVGAGI. The CDR3 consists of 15 residues. V lost 5 bases, J lost 2 bases, and 6 bases stayed unmatched. The CDR3, as DNA: TGTGCCAGCAGTCCGACAGGGAATGGCAATCAGCCCCAGCATTTT. Translation gives CASSPTGNGNQPQHF.

The chain joins TRBV5-1 to TRBJ2-5; maybe TRBD2 (7 bases). V was cut by 2 bases and J by 1 base, with 15 bases left in between. Germline CDR1 reads SGHRS; CDR2 reads YFSETQ. There are 16 residues in the CDR3. The CDR3 bases are TGCGCCAGCAGCTTTAACGCGGGGGCCATCCAAGAGACCCAGTACTTC. Protein sequence: CASSFNAGAIQETQYF.

The chain carries TRBV7-9 and TRBJ2-5; D might be TRBD1 (5 bases). Between the trimmed V and J ends, which lost 5 bases and 2 bases, there was a span of 9 bases. The CDR3 spans 13 residues. Germline V gene lookup returns CDR1 SEHNR and CDR2 FQNEAQ (reference sequence). The CDR3 region is CASSPPGQETQYF. The CDR3 DNA reads TGTGCCAGCAGCCCTCCAGGGCAAGAGACCCAGTACTTC.

The chain is built from TRBV10-3 and TRBJ2-2; D might be TRBD2 (6 bases). This CDR3 spans 14 amino acids. V lost 5 bases to trimming and J lost 3 bases, with 10 bases between them. Germline CDR1 reads ENHRY; CDR2 reads SYGVKD. CDR3 protein: CAISPREDTGELFF. CDR3 bases: TGTGCCATCAGTCCCAGGGAGGACACCGGGGAGCTGTTTTTT.

The CDR3 bases are TGTGCCAGCAGCTTCCAGGGGGCTGCCTACAATGAGCAGTTCTTC. Its translation: CASSFQGAAYNEQFF. The gene calls are TRBV5-5 and TRBJ2-1; 8 bases line up with TRBD1. This CDR3 spans 15 amino acids. Germline CDR1 is SGHKS and CDR2 is YYEKEE (reference sequence). J lost 2 bases, V lost 2 bases, and 3 bases had no gene match.

The CDR3 sequence: CASSPRTGTNTEAFF. In nucleotides, the CDR3 is TGTGCCAGCAGTCCCCGGACAGGCACTAACACTGAAGCTTTCTTT. V gene TRBV28 combines with J gene TRBJ1-1, with 7 bases fitting TRBD1. CDR3 size: 15 residues. V lost 5 bases to trimming and J lost 2 bases; unmatched junction nucleotides: 8. Germline CDR1 reads MDHEN; CDR2 reads SYDVKM.